This T cell receptor (beta chain) is from a study of OX40 agonist ivuxolimab in advanced cancers. TCRdb's table, derived via immunoSEQ multiplex PCR, lists solely in-frame clones and lacks some. The data show tens of thousands of clones, around nine tenths seen once. This TCR was recovered from an adult with an advanced solid tumor such as melanoma, head and neck, liver or kidney cancer. Sequences were derived from CD4+ or CD8+ T cells sorted from blood, sampled in a trial of the OX40 agonist ivuxolimab.

This chain's CDR3 is CASSFSAGGPKEQFF. The DNA for the CDR3 is TGCGCCAGCAGCTTCTCAGCGGGAGGGCCGAAAGAGCAGTTCTTC. This chain uses TRBV5-1 with TRBJ2-1, with 10 bases that match TRBD2. There are 15 residues in the CDR3. The germline V gene encodes CDR1 SGHRS and CDR2 YFSETQ. V was clipped by 2 bases and J by 10 bases; unmatched bases: 9.